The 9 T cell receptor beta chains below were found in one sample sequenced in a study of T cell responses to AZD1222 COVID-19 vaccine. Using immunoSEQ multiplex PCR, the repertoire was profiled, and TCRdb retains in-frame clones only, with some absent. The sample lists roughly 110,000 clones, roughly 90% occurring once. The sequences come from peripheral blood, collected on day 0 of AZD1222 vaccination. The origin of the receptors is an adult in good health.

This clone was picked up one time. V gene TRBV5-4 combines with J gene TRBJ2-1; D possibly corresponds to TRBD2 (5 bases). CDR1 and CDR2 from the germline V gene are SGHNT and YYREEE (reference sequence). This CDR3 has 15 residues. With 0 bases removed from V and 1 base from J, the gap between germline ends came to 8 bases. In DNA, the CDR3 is TGTGCCAGCAGCTTGGGGGGAGCTTCCTACAATGAGCAGTTCTTC. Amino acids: CASSLGGASYNEQFF. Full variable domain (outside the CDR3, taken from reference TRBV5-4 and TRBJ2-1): ETGVTQSPTHLIKTRGQQVTLRCSSQSGHNTVSWYQQALGQGPQFIFQYYREEENGRGNFPPRFSGLQFPNYSSELNVNALELDDSALYLCASSLGGASYNEQFFGPGTRLTVL.

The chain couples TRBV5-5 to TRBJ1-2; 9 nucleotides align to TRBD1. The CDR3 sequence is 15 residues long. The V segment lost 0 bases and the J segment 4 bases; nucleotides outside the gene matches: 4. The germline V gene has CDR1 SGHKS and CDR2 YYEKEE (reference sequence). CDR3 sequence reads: CASSLGDRVVYGYTF. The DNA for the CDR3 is TGTGCCAGCAGCTTGGGGGACAGGGTTGTCTATGGCTACACCTTC.

The CDR3: CASSYSIGGRLYGYTF. The CDR3 DNA sequence: TGTGCCAGCAGTTACTCGATAGGGGGACGGCTTTATGGCTACACCTTC. The chain employs TRBV6-5 and TRBJ1-2, with D perhaps TRBD1 (6 bases). The CDR3 spans 16 residues. Trimming removed 0 bases from V and 5 bases from J, with 16 bases in between. Looked up from germline, CDR1 is MNHEY and CDR2 is SVGAGI.

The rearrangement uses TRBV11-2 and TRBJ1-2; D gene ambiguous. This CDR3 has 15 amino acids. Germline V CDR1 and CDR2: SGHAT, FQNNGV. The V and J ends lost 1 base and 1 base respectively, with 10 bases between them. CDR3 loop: CASSLGNRGNYGYTF. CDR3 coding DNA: TGTGCCAGCAGCTTAGGGAATCGGGGTAACTATGGCTACACCTTC.

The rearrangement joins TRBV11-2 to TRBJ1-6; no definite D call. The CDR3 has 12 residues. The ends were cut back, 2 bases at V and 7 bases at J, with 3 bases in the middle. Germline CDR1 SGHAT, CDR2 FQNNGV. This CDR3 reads CASSLPNSPLHF. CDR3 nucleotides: TGTGCCAGCAGCTTACCAAATTCACCCCTCCACTTT. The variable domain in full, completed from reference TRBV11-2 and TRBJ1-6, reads EAGVAQSPRYKIIEKRQSVAFWCNPISGHATLYWYQQILGQGPKLLIQFQNNGVVDDSQLPKDRFSAERLKGVDSTLKIQPAKLEDSAVYLCASSLPNSPLHFGNGTRLTVT.

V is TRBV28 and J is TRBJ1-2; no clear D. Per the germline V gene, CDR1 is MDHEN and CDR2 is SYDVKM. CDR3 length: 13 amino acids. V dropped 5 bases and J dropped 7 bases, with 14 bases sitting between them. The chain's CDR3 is CASSPPLEGGYTF. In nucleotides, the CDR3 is TGTGCCAGCAGTCCCCCTCTGGAGGGTGGCTACACCTTC.

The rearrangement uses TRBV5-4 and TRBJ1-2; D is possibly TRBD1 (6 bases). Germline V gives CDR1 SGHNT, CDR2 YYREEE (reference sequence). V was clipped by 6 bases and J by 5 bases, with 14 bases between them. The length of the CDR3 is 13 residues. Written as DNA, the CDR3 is TGTGCCAGCACCAAACAGGGAGGGTATGGCTACACCTTC. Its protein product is CASTKQGGYGYTF.

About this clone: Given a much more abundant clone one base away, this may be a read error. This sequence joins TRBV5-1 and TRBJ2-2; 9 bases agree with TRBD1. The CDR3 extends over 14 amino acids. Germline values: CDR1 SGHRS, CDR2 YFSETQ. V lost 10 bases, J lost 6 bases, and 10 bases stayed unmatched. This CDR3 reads CARATGGHPGELFF. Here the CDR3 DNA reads TGCGCCCGCGCGACAGGGGGTCATCCCGGGGAGCTGTTTTTT. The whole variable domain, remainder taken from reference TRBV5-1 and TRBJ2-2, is KAGVTQTPRYLIKTRGQQVTLSCSPISGHRSVSWYQQTPGQGLQFLFEYFSETQRNKGNFPGRFSGRQFSNSRSEMNVSTLELGDSALYLCARATGGHPGELFFGEGSRLTVL.

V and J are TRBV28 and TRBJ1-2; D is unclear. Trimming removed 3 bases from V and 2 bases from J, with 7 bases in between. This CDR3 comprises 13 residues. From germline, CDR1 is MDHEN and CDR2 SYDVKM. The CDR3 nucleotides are TGTGCCAGCAGTTTTGTAGGGAACTATGGCTACACCTTC. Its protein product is CASSFVGNYGYTF.